This entry describes one T cell receptor beta chain. The entry originates in a study of T cell responses to AZD1222 COVID-19 vaccine. The table came from immunoSEQ multiplex PCR; TCRdb's copy has only in-frame clones and leaves some out. The table records some 140,000 clones, 88% of them present only once. This CDR3 contains 16 residues. Germline CDR1 reads MNHNY; CDR2 reads SVGAGI (reference sequence). V shed 2 bases and J shed 1 base, with 13 bases lying between them. The origin of this receptor is an adult who received the AZD1222 COVID-19 vaccine. V usage is TRBV6-6 and J usage is TRBJ2-3; no definite D call. The sample in question was peripheral blood, obtained 28 days after the second AZD1222 dose. The CDR3, as DNA: TGTGCCAGCAGTTACGGCTTGAGAGCCGGCACAGATACGCAGTATTTT. Protein: CASSYGLRAGTDTQYF.